Listed below are T cell receptor beta chains from one sample, sequenced in a study of cytomegalovirus exposure and HLA in healthy donors. Clones were read by immunoSEQ multiplex PCR, and TCRdb kept only the in-frame ones, dropping some. Found here are over 100,000 clones, about 78% of them singletons; the top ten hold about 3.9%. Sequencing was performed on PBMCs. The receptors come from a man in his fifties or sixties in good health and CMV-seropositive. Each CDR3 is given with its conserved first and last residue. D genes are given only for firm matches. Rows may omit the clone size; those that give it use once, few, many or a size class.

cdr3_aa cdr3_nt j_call clone_size d_call v_call
CASSYQTSSPYEQYF TGTGCCAGTAGCTACCAGACTAGCTCTCCCTACGAGCAGTACTTC TRBJ2-7 NA TRBD2 TRBV19
CASSEGQGVKRNGYTF TGCGCCAGCAGCGAGGGGCAGGGGGTAAAGAGGAATGGCTACACCTTC TRBJ1-2 once TRBD1 TRBV10-2
CASSLEGVGTGELFF TGTGCCAGCAGCTTGGAAGGGGTTGGAACCGGGGAGCTGTTTTTT TRBJ2-2 NA NA TRBV5-4
CASSRTYIRDSEAFF TGCGCCAGCAGCCGTACATATATTAGGGACAGTGAAGCTTTCTTT TRBJ1-1 NA TRBD1 TRBV5-1
CASSLGGRGVADTQYF TGTGCCAGCAGCTTAGGGGGGCGCGGTGTCGCAGATACGCAGTATTTT TRBJ2-3 NA NA TRBV7-6
CASSFHSIPGLAGISYEQYF TGCGCCAGCAGCTTCCACTCGATTCCGGGACTAGCGGGGATCTCCTACGAGCAGTACTTC TRBJ2-7 NA TRBD2 TRBV5-1
CASSSETGGNEKLFF TGTGCCAGCAGCTCCGAAACAGGGGGGAATGAAAAACTGTTTTTT TRBJ1-4 NA TRBD1 TRBV6-1
CASSRQGDPGELFF TGTGCCAGCTCACGACAGGGGGACCCCGGGGAGCTGTTTTTT TRBJ2-2 NA TRBD1 TRBV18
CASSRDRNYEQYF TGTGCCAGCAGTCGGGACAGAAACTACGAGCAGTACTTC TRBJ2-7 NA TRBD1 TRBV7-2
CASNPGVLGSTDTQYF TGTGCCAGCAATCCAGGGGTGTTGGGAAGCACAGATACGCAGTATTTT TRBJ2-3 few NA TRBV7-2
CASSRQEPYEQYF TGTGCCAGCAGTCGACAGGAACCCTACGAGCAGTACTTC TRBJ2-7 once NA TRBV2
CASSIGQTGARPQHF TGTGCCAGTAGTATTGGCCAGACGGGAGCTCGGCCCCAGCATTTT TRBJ1-5 NA NA TRBV19
CASSPVANRNSPLHF TGTGCCAGCAGCCCTGTCGCCAACAGGAATTCACCCCTCCACTTT TRBJ1-6 once NA TRBV7-9
CASNFGTGGSTEAFF TGTGCCAGCAACTTCGGGACAGGGGGCAGCACTGAAGCTTTCTTT TRBJ1-1 NA TRBD1 TRBV5-4
CASSRESATNEKLFF TGCGCCAGCAGCCGGGAGAGTGCAACTAATGAAAAACTGTTTTTT TRBJ1-4 NA NA TRBV5-1
CASSLMGQENEKLFF TGTGCCAGCAGTTTAATGGGACAGGAAAATGAAAAACTGTTTTTT TRBJ1-4 NA TRBD1 TRBV6-5
CASSWTSGSRETQYF TGTGCCAGCAGTTGGACTAGCGGGAGTCGAGAGACCCAGTACTTC TRBJ2-5 NA TRBD2 TRBV25-1
CASSLDGGRNEKLFF TGTGCCAGCAGCTTAGATGGAGGGCGTAATGAAAAACTGTTTTTT TRBJ1-4 few NA TRBV11-2
CASSQLADSYEQYF TGTGCCAGCAGCCAACTAGCTGATTCCTACGAGCAGTACTTC TRBJ2-7 NA NA TRBV5-4
CASSLREVNYEQYF TGTGCCAGCAGCTTACGAGAAGTTAACTACGAGCAGTACTTC TRBJ2-7 few NA TRBV7-9
CSAGSPGQGGYGYTF TGCAGCGCAGGGAGCCCGGGACAGGGGGGATATGGCTACACCTTC TRBJ1-2 NA TRBD1 TRBV29-1
CASSLERGPKQPQHF TGTGCCAGCAGCTTAGAGCGGGGCCCGAAACAGCCCCAGCATTTT TRBJ1-5 NA NA TRBV11-2
CASSVTATNEKLFF TGTGCCAGCAGCGTCACGGCAACTAATGAAAAACTGTTTTTT TRBJ1-4 NA NA TRBV9
CASSLSGQGAETQYF TGCGCCAGCAGCTTGAGTGGTCAGGGGGCCGAGACCCAGTACTTC TRBJ2-5 NA TRBD1 TRBV5-1
CASSRTGPNTEAFF TGTGCCAGCAGTAGGACAGGGCCGAACACTGAAGCTTTCTTT TRBJ1-1 NA TRBD1 TRBV6-5
CASSLGGRIKETQYF TGTGCCAGCAGCTTAGGTGGGAGAATCAAAGAGACCCAGTACTTC TRBJ2-5 NA NA TRBV11-3
CSVEGGRTGYEQYF TGCAGCGTTGAGGGAGGGAGGACGGGCTACGAGCAGTACTTC TRBJ2-7 NA TRBD2 TRBV29-1
CASSRRTGSNQPQHF TGTGCCAGCAGTCGACGAACAGGGAGCAATCAGCCCCAGCATTTT TRBJ1-5 NA NA TRBV5-8
CASSQDLEGAVTQYF TGTGCCAGCAGCCAAGATCTAGAGGGGGCGGTGACCCAGTACTTC TRBJ2-5 NA TRBD1 TRBV4-2
CASSPPQGQGPPDEQYF TGTGCCAGCTCACCACCCCAGGGACAGGGACCTCCAGACGAGCAGTACTTC TRBJ2-7 NA TRBD1 TRBV18
CASSYSGVTGELFF TGTGCCAGCAGTTACTCGGGCGTAACCGGGGAGCTGTTTTTT TRBJ2-2 NA NA TRBV6-5
CASSGLAVSYNEQFF TGCGCCAGCAGCGGACTAGCGGTATCCTACAATGAGCAGTTCTTC TRBJ2-1 NA TRBD2 TRBV5-1
CASSDDRGWSTEAFF TGTGCCAGTAGCGATGACAGGGGGTGGAGCACTGAAGCTTTCTTT TRBJ1-1 NA TRBD1 TRBV19
CASSPRGQPYNEQFF TGTGCCAGCAGTCCCCGGGGACAGCCCTACAATGAGCAGTTCTTC TRBJ2-1 NA TRBD1 TRBV27